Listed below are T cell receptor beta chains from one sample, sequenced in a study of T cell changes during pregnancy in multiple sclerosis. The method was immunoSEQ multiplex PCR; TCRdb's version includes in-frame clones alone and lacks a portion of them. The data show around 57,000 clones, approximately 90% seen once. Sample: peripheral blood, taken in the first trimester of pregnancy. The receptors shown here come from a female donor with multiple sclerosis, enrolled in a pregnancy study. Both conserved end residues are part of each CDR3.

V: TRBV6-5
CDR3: CASSSRTSGRAYEQYF

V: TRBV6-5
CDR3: CASRTGADATQYF

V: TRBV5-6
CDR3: CASSLGGLVVDIQYF

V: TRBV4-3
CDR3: CASSQDAGSSGNTIYF

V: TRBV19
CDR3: CASRPREYTEAFF

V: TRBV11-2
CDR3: CASSATSGKGNEQFF

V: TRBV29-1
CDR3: CSVQGGGLGYGYTF

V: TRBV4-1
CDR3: CASTPMEGLGRNIQYF

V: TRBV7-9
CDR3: CASSSYRDSRGYTF

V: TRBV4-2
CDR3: CASSQDSGGTGTDTQYF

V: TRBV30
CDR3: CAWSVPRSARDEQYF

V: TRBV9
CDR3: CASSHGGQGYEQYF

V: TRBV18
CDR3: CASSPPGGRDTEAFF

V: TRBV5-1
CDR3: CASRGLAGAIADTQYF

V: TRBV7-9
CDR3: CASTVSGGSETQYF

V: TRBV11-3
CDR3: CASSPGTGNGNTIYF

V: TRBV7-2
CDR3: CASSLAGGPYNEQFF

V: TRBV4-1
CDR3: CASSQVGTPNGYTF

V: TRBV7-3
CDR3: CASSLIGTGGNEQFF

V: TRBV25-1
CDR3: CASRAGTGDTGELFF

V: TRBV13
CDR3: CASSLGTGGMNEQYF

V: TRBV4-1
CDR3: CASSQDAGDAAGANVLTF

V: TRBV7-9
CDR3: CASSGADYSYNEQFF

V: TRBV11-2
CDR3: CASSRFLAGGETQYF